The 11 T cell receptor beta chains listed next were all sequenced from one sample in a study of graft-versus-host responses after intestinal transplantation. No antigen is known for these receptors. The method was immunoSEQ multiplex PCR; TCRdb's version includes in-frame clones alone and lacks a portion of them. The top ten clones hold approximately 0.1% of a sample with roughly 75,000 clones, 90% to 95% of them seen once. Source: unstimulated CD4+ T cells sorted from spleen or lymph node cells, taken before intestinal transplant. The source is a human donor who received an intestinal transplant.

This chain connects TRBV7-2 to TRBJ2-7, with TRBD2 matching 13 bases. Per the germline V gene, CDR1 is SGHTA and CDR2 is FQGNSA. The CDR3 spans 15 residues. V lost 3 bases, J lost 2 bases, and 1 base stayed unmatched. The CDR3 DNA follows: TGTGCCAGCAGCTTTACTAGCGGGGGGGCCTACGAGCAGTACTTC. Translated, it gives CASSFTSGGAYEQYF.

The CDR3 sequence: CASSSRDRNTEAFF. CDR3 sequence (DNA): TGCGCCAGCAGCAGCAGGGATAGGAACACTGAAGCTTTCTTT. The chain joins TRBV4-3 to TRBJ1-1; D may be TRBD1 (5 bases). This CDR3 contains 14 residues. Looked up from germline, CDR1 is LGHNA and CDR2 is YSLEER. V was cut by 5 bases and J by 1 base, with 11 bases left in between.

V gene TRBV6-5 combines with J gene TRBJ1-1; D might be TRBD1 (6 bases). The CDR3 contains 12 residues. Germline CDR1 is MNHEY and CDR2 is SVGAGI. Trimming pared 5 bases from V and 10 bases from J, leaving 14 bases between. The CDR3 nucleotides read TGTGCCAGCAGTCCCCTCGGGGGGGCAGCTTTCTTT. As protein: CASSPLGGAAFF.

The chain combines TRBV5-1 with TRBJ2-3, with TRBD1 matching over 7 bases. The germline V gene encodes CDR1 SGHRS and CDR2 YFSETQ. The CDR3 length is 15 residues. J gave up 6 bases and V 4 bases, and 11 bases lay outside the gene matches. The CDR3 is CASSPAAGGRDTQYF. The DNA of the CDR3 is TGCGCCAGCAGCCCCGCAGCAGGGGGTAGGGATACGCAGTATTTT.

J is TRBJ1-1 and V is TRBV6-6, with D unresolved. The germline gives CDR1 MNHNY, CDR2 SVGAGI (reference sequence). The CDR3 consists of 13 residues. The V end lost 2 bases, the J end lost 3 bases, and 7 bases lay between the germline ends. The CDR3, as DNA: TGTGCCAGCAGTTACGGGCTTTACACTGAAGCTTTCTTT. This gives the protein CASSYGLYTEAFF.

The genes are TRBV4-3 and TRBJ2-1; weak D call: TRBD1 (5 bases). Germline CDR1 and CDR2: LGHNA and YSLEER. The CDR3 length is 16 residues. The V and J ends lost 0 bases and 8 bases respectively, with 17 bases between them. The CDR3 region has the DNA TGCGCCAGCAGCCAAGACAGGGAAATCGTCGGCGATGAGCAGTTCTTC. The encoded protein is CASSQDREIVGDEQFF.

This clone was recorded only once. The chain combines TRBV6-5 with TRBJ1-2, with TRBD1 matching over 8 bases. Germline values: CDR1 MNHEY, CDR2 SVGAGI. Trimming at V came to 2 bases and at J to 7 bases, leaving 9 bases not matched to a gene. This CDR3 is built from 15 residues. DNA for the CDR3: TGTGCCAGCAGTTACACAGAGACAGGGGAGGCTGGCTACACCTTC. It encodes CASSYTETGEAGYTF.

This rearrangement joins TRBV4-3 to TRBJ1-6; 7 bases map to TRBD1. The V gene's germline CDR1 is LGHNA and CDR2 YSLEER. The CDR3 consists of 17 residues. V dropped 1 base and J dropped 6; count of bases not matched to a gene: 9. CDR3 in amino acids: CASSQGQGGTPNSPLHF. The CDR3 region has the DNA TGCGCCAGCAGCCAAGGTCAGGGGGGTACTCCTAATTCACCCCTCCACTTT.

The V call is TRBV6-6, the J call TRBJ2-7, with D maybe TRBD2 (6 bases). Trimming shortened V by 0 bases and J by 5 bases, and 14 bases separated the two germline ends. Germline assignment: CDR1 MNHNY and CDR2 SVGAGI (reference sequence). CDR3 length equals 15 residues. The CDR3 DNA is TGTGCCAGCAGTTACTCCGGAGGGATTGACGACGAGCAGTACTTC. Encoded protein: CASSYSGGIDDEQYF.

The genes are TRBV6-1 and TRBJ1-1; TRBD1 is a possible D gene (6 bases). V gave up 2 bases and J gave up 1 base, with 14 bases separating them. This CDR3 comprises 16 residues. From germline, CDR1 is MNHNS and CDR2 SASEGT. The CDR3 here is CASSENPGHRNTEAFF. The DNA of the CDR3 is TGTGCCAGCAGTGAAAACCCGGGACATAGGAACACTGAAGCTTTCTTT.

The chain links TRBV7-2 to TRBJ2-2; 7 nucleotides agree with TRBD1. Germline loops: CDR1 SGHTA, CDR2 FQGNSA. There are 16 residues in the CDR3. Unmatched junction bases numbered 10, after V lost 5 bases and J lost 4 bases. CDR3 DNA: TGTGCCAGCAGCCCTACCACCAGGGGGAGCACCGGGGAGCTGTTTTTT. Its protein is CASSPTTRGSTGELFF.